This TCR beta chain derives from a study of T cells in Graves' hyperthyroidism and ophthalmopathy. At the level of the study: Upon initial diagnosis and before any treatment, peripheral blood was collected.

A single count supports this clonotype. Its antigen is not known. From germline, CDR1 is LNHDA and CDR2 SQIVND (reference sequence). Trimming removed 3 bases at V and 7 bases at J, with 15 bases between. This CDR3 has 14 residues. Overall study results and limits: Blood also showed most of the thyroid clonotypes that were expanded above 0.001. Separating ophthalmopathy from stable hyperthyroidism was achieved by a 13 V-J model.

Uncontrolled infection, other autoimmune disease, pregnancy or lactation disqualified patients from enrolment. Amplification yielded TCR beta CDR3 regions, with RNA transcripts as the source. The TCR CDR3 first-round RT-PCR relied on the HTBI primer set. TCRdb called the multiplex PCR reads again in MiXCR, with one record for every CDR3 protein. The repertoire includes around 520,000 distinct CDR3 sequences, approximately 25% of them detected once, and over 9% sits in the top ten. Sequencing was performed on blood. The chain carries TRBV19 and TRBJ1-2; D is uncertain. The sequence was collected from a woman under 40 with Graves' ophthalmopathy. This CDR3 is CASSMRRTRRGYTF. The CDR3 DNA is TGTGCCAGTAGTATGAGGCGGACGAGACGTGGCTACACCTTC.